The T cell receptor (beta chain) described here comes from a study of blood T cells in healthy people across ages. The wider study: Every two T cells gave about one barcoded beta molecule via template switching. Whole-study findings and limits: Older age coincided with a roughly linear decline in TCR beta diversity per million T cells. Long-lived donors had more naive CD4+ cells and higher diversity than aged donors.

Total RNA was isolated from each sample in quantities of at least 5 micrograms. This clonotype showed up just a few times. The antigen is not known. Using a J-beta primer mix together with a sample-barcoded 5' primer, a second PCR was run for about 6 to 12 cycles. TCRdb independently ran MiXCR on the 5' RACE reads; one entry per CDR3 protein. The sample records some 670,000 distinct CDR3 sequences, more than 45% being singletons. Trimming shortened V by 6 bases and J by 1 base, and 12 bases separated the two germline ends. This CDR3 region has 15 residues. The sample consisted of blood. This clonotype originated in an elderly woman in good health. This chain joins TRBV12-3 or TRBV12-4 and TRBJ2-2, with D perhaps TRBD1 (6 bases). The CDR3 sequence: CASRMEQGNTGELFF. The CDR3 bases are TGTGCCAGCAGGATGGAACAGGGGAACACCGGGGAGCTGTTTTTT.